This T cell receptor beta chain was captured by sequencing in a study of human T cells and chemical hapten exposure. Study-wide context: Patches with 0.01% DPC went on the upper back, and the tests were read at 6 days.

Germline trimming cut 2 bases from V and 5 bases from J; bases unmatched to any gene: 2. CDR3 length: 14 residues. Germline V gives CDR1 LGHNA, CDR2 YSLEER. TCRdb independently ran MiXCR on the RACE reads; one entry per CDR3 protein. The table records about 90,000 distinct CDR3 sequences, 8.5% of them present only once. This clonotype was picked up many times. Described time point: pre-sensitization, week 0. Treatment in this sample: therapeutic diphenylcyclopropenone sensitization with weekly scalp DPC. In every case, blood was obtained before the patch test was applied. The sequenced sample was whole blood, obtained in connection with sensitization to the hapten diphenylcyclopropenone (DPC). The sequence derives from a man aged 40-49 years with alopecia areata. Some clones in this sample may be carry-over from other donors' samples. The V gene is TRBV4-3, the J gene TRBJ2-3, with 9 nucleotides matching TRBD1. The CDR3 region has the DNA TGCGCCAGCAGCCAACAGGGACAGGGAGATACGCAGTATTTT. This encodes CASSQQGQGDTQYF.